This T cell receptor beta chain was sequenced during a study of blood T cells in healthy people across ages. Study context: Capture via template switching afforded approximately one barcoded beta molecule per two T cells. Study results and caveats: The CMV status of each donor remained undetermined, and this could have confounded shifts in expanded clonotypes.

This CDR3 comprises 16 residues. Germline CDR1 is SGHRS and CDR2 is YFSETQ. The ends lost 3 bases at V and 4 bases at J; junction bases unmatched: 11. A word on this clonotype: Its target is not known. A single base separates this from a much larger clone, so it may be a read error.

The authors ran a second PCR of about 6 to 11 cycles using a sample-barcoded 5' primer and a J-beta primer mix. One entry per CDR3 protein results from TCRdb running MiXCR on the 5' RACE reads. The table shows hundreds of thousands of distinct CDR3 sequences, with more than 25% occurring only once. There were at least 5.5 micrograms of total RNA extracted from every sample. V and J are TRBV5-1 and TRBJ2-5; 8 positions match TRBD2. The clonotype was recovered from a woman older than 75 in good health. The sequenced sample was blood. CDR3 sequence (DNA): TGCGCCAGCAGCTCGGGACTAGTGCATCAGGGAGAGACCCAGTACTTC. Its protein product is CASSSGLVHQGETQYF.